Following are 25 T cell receptor beta chains from one sample sequenced in a study of CD8+CD57+ T cells in acquired aplastic anemia (dated 2018 in TCRdb). Patients chosen for sequencing had shown expansion of CD8+CD57+ cells by flow cytometry. Sequenced on an Illumina HiSeq 2000. Profiling of TCR beta VDJ combinations and CDR3 sequences used genomic DNA as the template. TCRdb itself trimmed the public reads at Q25 with fastp, ran MiXCR and retained productive beta chains. When rows share a CDR3 protein, they turn into one entry using the most common DNA and genes. The sample yields 150,000 to 200,000 distinct CDR3 sequences; around half were counted once. Clones ranked in the top ten supply 1.1% of the sample. Sequencing was done on a sample of sorted CD4+, CD8+, or CD8+CD57+ T cells (not recorded which) from PBMCs. The receptors were sampled from a human donor with aplastic anemia.

A few counts support this clonotype. V usage is TRBV7-6 and J usage is TRBJ2-1, with D hard to call. Deletions cut 3 bases from V and 8 bases from J, with 8 bases between. The CDR3 length is 12 residues. CDR1 is SGHVS, CDR2 FNYEAQ, per germline. The CDR3 DNA sequence: TGTGCCAGCAGCTTGGTTGGGGATGAGCAGTTCTTC. Its translation is CASSLVGDEQFF.

The table lists this clonotype with a count of one. The chain has TRBV2 and TRBJ1-1, with TRBD1 as a possible D gene (5 bases). The CDR3 is 15 residues long. The germline V gene encodes CDR1 SNHLY and CDR2 FYNNEI. V was clipped by 3 bases and J by 4 bases, with 15 bases between them. CDR3: CASSDSPGEGTEAFF. DNA for the CDR3: TGTGCCAGCAGTGACTCTCCGGGGGAGGGCACTGAAGCTTTCTTT.

This sequence joins TRBV25-1 and TRBJ1-1; D is ambiguous. V lost 8 bases and J 0 bases, leaving 13 bases between the germline ends. Germline V lookup: CDR1 MGHDK, CDR2 SYGVNS. The CDR3 spans 14 residues. CDR3 sequence: CASLEQYMNTEAFF. The DNA for the CDR3 is TGTGCCAGCTTAGAACAGTATATGAACACTGAAGCTTTCTTT.

This clonotype was detected many times. The rearrangement uses TRBV6-5 and TRBJ2-1; D is ambiguous. The CDR3 is made up of 15 amino acids. Trimming removed 4 bases at V and 0 bases at J, with 10 bases between. Looked up from germline, CDR1 is MNHEY and CDR2 is SVGAGI. The CDR3: CASSSKRSSYNEQFF. DNA of the CDR3: TGTGCCAGCAGTTCAAAGCGTAGCTCCTACAATGAGCAGTTCTTC.

Ten or more counts support this clonotype. The chain uses TRBV9 and TRBJ1-1; TRBD1 agrees at 9 bases. CDR3 size: 14 residues. V shed 2 bases and J 6 bases; nucleotides not matched to a gene: 5. CDR1 SGDLS and CDR2 YYNGEE come from the germline V gene. CDR3 region: CASSVVQGAAEAFF. The CDR3 region has the DNA TGTGCCAGCAGCGTGGTACAGGGGGCGGCTGAAGCTTTCTTT.

Ten or more counts support this clonotype. This chain links TRBV2 with TRBJ2-5, with 12 bases fitting TRBD1. V shed 5 bases and J 0 bases; nucleotides not matched to a gene: 10. The CDR3 length is 18 residues. Germline CDR1 is SNHLY and CDR2 is FYNNEI. CDR3 coding DNA: TGTGCCAGCAGTAGCCGGGACAGGGGGCGCATCAACCAAGAGACCCAGTACTTC. Its protein product is CASSSRDRGRINQETQYF. Combining the CDR3 with reference TRBV2 and TRBJ2-5 gives the whole variable domain EPEVTQTPSHQVTQMGQEVILRCVPISNHLYFYWYRQILGQKVEFLVSFYNNEISEKSEIFDDQFSVERPDGSNFTLKIRSTKLEDSAMYFCASSSRDRGRINQETQYFGPGTRLLVL.

This clonotype was seen ten or more times. The chain recombines TRBV7-2 with TRBJ1-2, with TRBD1 matching 7 bases. The CDR3 spans 13 residues. CDR1 SGHTA and CDR2 FQGNSA come from the germline V gene. Trimming at V came to 5 bases and at J to 5 bases, leaving 5 bases not matched to a gene. The chain's CDR3 is CASSPDREYGYTF. CDR3 coding DNA: TGTGCCAGCAGCCCAGACAGGGAATATGGCTACACCTTC.

V usage is TRBV28 and J usage is TRBJ1-1, with no clear D. Trimming left V 11 bases short and J 6 bases short, with 10 bases between. Germline V gene data show CDR1 as MDHEN and CDR2 as SYDVKM. CDR3 length equals 10 residues. CDR3 amino acids: CAASSAEAFF. The CDR3 bases are TGTGCCGCCAGTTCGGCTGAAGCTTTCTTT.

The J gene is TRBJ1-2, the V gene TRBV29-1; 10 bases fit TRBD1. Trimming cost V 4 bases and J 4 bases; bases outside gene matches: 3. Germline V gene data show CDR1 as SQVTM and CDR2 as ANQGSEA. The CDR3 length is 13 residues. CDR3 sequence: CSVVGQGGYGYTF. CDR3 DNA sequence: TGCAGCGTTGTAGGACAGGGGGGCTATGGCTACACCTTC.

As concerns this clonotype: The missing conserved phenylalanine or tryptophan at the end of this CDR3 makes a read error likely. The V gene is TRBV24-1, the J gene TRBJ1-2; the D is unclear. The germline gives CDR1 KGHDR, CDR2 SFDVKD. Trimming pared 2 bases from V and 8 bases from J, leaving 14 bases between. This CDR3 region has 14 residues. The CDR3 DNA is TGTGCCACCAGTGATTCCACATCGGAGGGAGGCTACACCCTC. Translation: CATSDSTSEGGYTL.

This sequence joins TRBV27 and TRBJ2-5; tentatively, D is TRBD1 (5 bases). Looked up from germline, CDR1 is MNHEY and CDR2 is SMNVEV (reference sequence). The CDR3 runs to 14 residues. The V gene lost 7 bases and the J gene lost 5 bases, with 17 bases spanning the gap. As DNA, the CDR3 is TGTGCCAGCACCCGTAGGGGCCCCGGGGAGACCCAGTACTTC. Its translation is CASTRRGPGETQYF.

This clonotype has ten or more counts. For the CDR3, the DNA is TGTGCCAGCAGTGACGGGGTAGGGTGGGGCCAAGAGACCCAGTACTTC. As protein: CASSDGVGWGQETQYF. This rearrangement joins TRBV2 to TRBJ2-5; a weak D match, TRBD2 (5 bases). The CDR3 runs 16 residues. V was clipped by 3 bases and J by 1 base, with 15 bases between them. Germline assignment: CDR1 SNHLY and CDR2 FYNNEI.

This clonotype was counted at least ten times. The chain carries TRBV7-6 and TRBJ1-5, with D possibly TRBD1 on 5 matching bases. Germline V gene data show CDR1 as SGHVS and CDR2 as FNYEAQ. The CDR3 totals 13 residues. V was pared by 3 bases and J by 6 bases, with 9 bases between. CDR3: CASSFGATQPQHF. Written as DNA, the CDR3 is TGTGCCAGCAGCTTCGGGGCCACTCAGCCCCAGCATTTT. The variable domain in full, with the rest retrieved from reference TRBV7-6 and TRBJ1-5, is GAGVSQSPRYKVTKRGQDVALRCDPISGHVSLYWYRQALGQGPEFLTYFNYEAQQDKSGLPNDRFSAERPEGSISTLTIQRTEQRDSAMYRCASSFGATQPQHFGDGTRLSIL.

This clonotype was detected ten times or more. This chain links TRBV24-1 with TRBJ2-1; 8 bases fit TRBD1. The CDR3 contains 14 residues. The germline gives CDR1 KGHDR, CDR2 SFDVKD. V lost 5 bases and J lost 7; bases outside the gene matches: 6. CDR3 DNA: TGTGCCACCAGTGCGACAGGGGCGTTTAATGAGCAGTTCTTC. Amino acid sequence: CATSATGAFNEQFF.

This clonotype has a count of ten or more. The gene calls are TRBV7-6 and TRBJ2-3, with D possibly being TRBD2 (7 bases). Deletions cut 7 bases from V and 2 bases from J, with 19 bases between. CDR1 SGHVS and CDR2 FNYEAQ come from the germline V gene. The CDR3 sequence is 16 residues long. The CDR3 sequence is CASNRGVGGPTDTQYF. Here the CDR3 DNA reads TGTGCCAGCAACCGGGGGGTCGGGGGCCCCACAGATACGCAGTATTTT.

The sample holds many counts of this clonotype. V gene TRBV5-1 combines with J gene TRBJ2-1; TRBD1 is a possible D gene (5 bases). The CDR3 loop spans 14 amino acids. V was trimmed by 4 bases and J by 7 bases, leaving 15 bases between them. Germline loops: CDR1 SGHRS, CDR2 YFSETQ. CDR3 region: CASSPTGPTNEQFF. CDR3 nucleotide sequence: TGCGCCAGCAGCCCCACAGGACCCACGAATGAGCAGTTCTTC.

This clonotype was picked up a small number of times. The chain is built from TRBV24-1 and TRBJ2-7, with TRBD2 as a possible D gene (5 bases). Germline CDR1 reads KGHDR; CDR2 reads SFDVKD. With 7 bases removed from V and 3 bases from J, the gap between germline ends came to 18 bases. This CDR3 region has 15 residues. The CDR3 coding sequence is TGTGCCACCAGGAGGAGACATTCGGGGTACTACGAGCAGTACTTC. Translating gives CATRRRHSGYYEQYF.

This clonotype was recorded once. One end of the junction does not line up with germline, which may come from a read error. The gene calls are TRBV7-9 and TRBJ2-2; TRBD1 might be the D (7 bases). The CDR3 totals 14 residues. The germline CDR1 and CDR2 sequences are SEHNR and FQNEAQ (reference sequence). CDR3 DNA sequence: TGTGCCAGCAGCTCCCCAGGGGGGACCGGGGAGCCGTTTTTT. Protein sequence: CASSSPGGTGEPFF.

V gene TRBV5-8 combines with J gene TRBJ2-5, with 8 bases fitting TRBD2. With V trimmed by 1 base and J by 6 bases, 8 bases remained unmatched. The CDR3 loop spans 15 amino acids. Germline CDR1 reads SGHTS; CDR2 reads YDEGEE. CDR3 amino acids: CASSLSGSARKTQYF. The CDR3 nucleotides are TGTGCCAGCAGCTTGAGCGGGAGTGCTCGCAAGACCCAGTACTTC.

The chain joins TRBV10-2 to TRBJ2-5, with D perhaps given as TRBD1 or TRBD2 (6 bases each). V lost 9 bases to trimming and J lost 5 bases, with 16 bases between them. This CDR3 region has 13 residues. Germline loops: CDR1 WSHSY, CDR2 SAAADI. CDR3 residues: CASGTGALETQYF. CDR3 bases: TGCGCCAGTGGGACGGGGGCCCTGGAGACCCAGTACTTC.

The chain carries TRBV7-2 and TRBJ2-1, with TRBD2 matching 12 bases. This CDR3 has 13 residues. V lost 6 bases and J lost 15; bases outside the gene matches: 9. CDR1 SGHTA and CDR2 FQGNSA come from the germline V gene. CDR3 sequence: CASSTLAGGSMFF. The CDR3 DNA reads as TGTGCCAGCAGTACCCTAGCGGGGGGGTCTATGTTCTTC.

This rearrangement joins TRBV27 to TRBJ1-5, with D unresolved. The germline V gene encodes CDR1 MNHEY and CDR2 SMNVEV (reference sequence). The V and J ends lost 3 bases and 5 bases respectively, with 8 bases between them. The CDR3 is 13 amino acids. CDR3 amino acids: CASSFSGDQPQHF. The CDR3 nucleotides read TGTGCCAGCAGTTTTTCAGGTGATCAGCCCCAGCATTTT.

This clonotype was picked up many times. This rearrangement joins TRBV2 to TRBJ2-7, with 9 positions matching TRBD2. CDR1 and CDR2 (germline): SNHLY, FYNNEI. The CDR3 runs to 17 residues. With 7 bases clipped from V and 1 base from J, the junction kept 14 bases outside the gene matches. In nucleotides, the CDR3 is TGTGCCAGCAAGTGGAGCGGGGGGCTTGCTCATTCCTACGAGCAGTACTTC. Translation: CASKWSGGLAHSYEQYF.

This clonotype has just a few counts. A much larger clone is a single base away; this may be a read error. This chain joins TRBV7-3 and TRBJ2-2, with 8 bases matching TRBD1. Germline trimming cut 8 bases from V and 3 bases from J; bases unmatched to any gene: 8. Germline CDR1 is SGHTA and CDR2 is FQGTGA. This CDR3 contains 15 residues. The CDR3 spells CASRYDRGDTGELFF. DNA for the CDR3: TGTGCCAGCCGATACGACAGGGGAGACACCGGGGAGCTGTTTTTT.

V and J are TRBV7-2 and TRBJ1-2; 8 bases align to TRBD1. CDR3 length: 15 amino acids. V trimming: 1 base; J trimming: 4 bases; junction bases outside the gene matches: 5. Looked up from germline, CDR1 is SGHTA and CDR2 is FQGNSA. The CDR3 region has the DNA TGTGCCAGCAGCTTAGGGGACAGGACCTTCTATGGCTACACCTTC. Protein product: CASSLGDRTFYGYTF. Complete variable domain (other parts from reference TRBV7-2 and TRBJ1-2): GAGVSQSPSNKVTEKGKDVELRCDPISGHTALYWYRQSLGQGLEFLIYFQGNSAPDKSGLPSDRFSAERTGGSVSTLTIQRTQQEDSAVYLCASSLGDRTFYGYTFGSGTRLTVV.